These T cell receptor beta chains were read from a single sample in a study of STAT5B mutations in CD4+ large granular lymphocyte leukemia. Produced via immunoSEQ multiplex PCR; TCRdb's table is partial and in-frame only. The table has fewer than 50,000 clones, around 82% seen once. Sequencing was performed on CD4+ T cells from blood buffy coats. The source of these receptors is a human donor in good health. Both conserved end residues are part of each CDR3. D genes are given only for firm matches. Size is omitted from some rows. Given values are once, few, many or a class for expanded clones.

CDR3 protein: CTSRGLAGGQGETQYF
CDR3 DNA: TGCACCAGCAGGGGACTAGCGGGGGGCCAGGGAGAGACCCAGTACTTC
V gene: TRBV1
D gene: -
clone size: -
J gene: TRBJ2-5

CDR3 protein: CASSLEGIGNTIYF
CDR3 DNA: TGCGCCAGCAGCTTGGAAGGGATCGGAAACACCATATATTTT
V gene: TRBV5-1
D gene: -
clone size: -
J gene: TRBJ1-3

CDR3 protein: CASSPRTRMGTIYF
CDR3 DNA: TGTGCCAGCAGCCCCCGGACTCGGATGGGAACCATATATTTT
V gene: TRBV7-2
D gene: -
clone size: -
J gene: TRBJ1-3

CDR3 protein: CASSFSAGGPETQYF
CDR3 DNA: TGTGCCAGCAGCTTTTCAGCGGGAGGCCCCGAGACCCAGTACTTC
V gene: TRBV11-2
D gene: TRBD2
clone size: once
J gene: TRBJ2-5

CDR3 protein: CASSRGTGSYEQYF
CDR3 DNA: TGCGCCAGCAGCCGGGGGACAGGTTCCTACGAGCAGTACTTC
V gene: TRBV4-1
D gene: TRBD1
clone size: -
J gene: TRBJ2-7

CDR3 protein: CASSVVPGGLSYSNQPQHF
CDR3 DNA: TGTGCCAGCAGCGTAGTACCAGGGGGCTTAAGTTATAGCAATCAGCCCCAGCATTTT
V gene: TRBV9
D gene: TRBD1
clone size: once
J gene: TRBJ1-5

CDR3 protein: CASSLPSPRGYTF
CDR3 DNA: TGTGCCAGCAGCTTACCCTCACCGCGTGGCTACACCTTC
V gene: TRBV7-9
D gene: -
clone size: -
J gene: TRBJ1-2

CDR3 protein: CASSLDFGYTF
CDR3 DNA: TGTGCCAGCAGCTTGGACTTCGGCTACACCTTC
V gene: TRBV5-6
D gene: -
clone size: -
J gene: TRBJ1-2

CDR3 protein: CASSVGLAEGEQYF
CDR3 DNA: TGTGCCAGCAGCGTAGGGCTAGCGGAGGGGGAGCAGTACTTC
V gene: TRBV9
D gene: TRBD2
clone size: -
J gene: TRBJ2-7

CDR3 protein: CASSRAGELFF
CDR3 DNA: TGTGCCAGCAGTCGAGCCGGGGAGCTGTTTTTT
V gene: TRBV6-5
D gene: -
clone size: -
J gene: TRBJ2-2

CDR3 protein: CASSARGGGSYNEQFF
CDR3 DNA: TGCGCCAGCAGCGCGCGGGGGGGCGGCTCCTACAATGAGCAGTTCTTC
V gene: TRBV10-2
D gene: TRBD2
clone size: -
J gene: TRBJ2-1

CDR3 protein: CASSFYRDGYTF
CDR3 DNA: TGTGCCAGCAGCTTCTACAGGGATGGCTACACCTTC
V gene: TRBV7-9
D gene: -
clone size: few
J gene: TRBJ1-2

CDR3 protein: CASSVDEGINQPQHF
CDR3 DNA: TGTGCCAGCAGCGTAGATGAGGGGATCAATCAGCCCCAGCATTTT
V gene: TRBV9
D gene: -
clone size: -
J gene: TRBJ1-5

CDR3 protein: CASSISGTGIKVAKNIQYF
CDR3 DNA: TGTGCCAGTAGTATCTCCGGGACAGGGATAAAGGTGGCCAAAAACATTCAGTACTTC
V gene: TRBV19
D gene: TRBD1
clone size: -
J gene: TRBJ2-4

CDR3 protein: CASSEGGQGAEKLFF
CDR3 DNA: TGTGCCAGCAGTGAAGGGGGACAGGGGGCTGAAAAACTGTTTTTT
V gene: TRBV6-1
D gene: TRBD1
clone size: -
J gene: TRBJ1-4

CDR3 protein: CASSLVTSGGTRGGADTQYF
CDR3 DNA: TGTGCCAGCAGCCTAGTGACTAGCGGGGGGACCCGAGGGGGCGCAGATACGCAGTATTTT
V gene: TRBV13
D gene: TRBD2
clone size: -
J gene: TRBJ2-3

CDR3 protein: CASSFSQTYYEQYF
CDR3 DNA: TGCGCCAGCAGCTTCAGTCAGACCTACTACGAGCAGTACTTC
V gene: TRBV5-1
D gene: -
clone size: -
J gene: TRBJ2-7

CDR3 protein: CASSSGTGSNQPQHF
CDR3 DNA: TGCGCCAGCAGTTCCGGGACAGGGAGCAATCAGCCCCAGCATTTT
V gene: TRBV5-1
D gene: TRBD1
clone size: -
J gene: TRBJ1-5

CDR3 protein: CASSLDNEQFF
CDR3 DNA: TGCGCCAGCAGCTTGGACAATGAGCAGTTCTTC
V gene: TRBV5-1
D gene: -
clone size: -
J gene: TRBJ2-1

CDR3 protein: CAISERGKTQYF
CDR3 DNA: TGTGCCATCAGTGAGAGGGGTAAGACCCAGTACTTC
V gene: TRBV10-3
D gene: -
clone size: -
J gene: TRBJ2-5

CDR3 protein: CASSLSPGESPLHF
CDR3 DNA: TGTGCCAGCAGCTTAAGCCCAGGGGAATCACCCCTCCACTTT
V gene: TRBV7-3
D gene: -
clone size: few
J gene: TRBJ1-6

CDR3 protein: CASSSGGVQETQYF
CDR3 DNA: TGCGCCAGCAGCTCCGGCGGGGTACAAGAGACCCAGTACTTC
V gene: TRBV5-1
D gene: -
clone size: -
J gene: TRBJ2-5

CDR3 protein: CASSLTLGDNEQYF
CDR3 DNA: TGTGCCAGCAGCCTCACACTGGGGGACAACGAGCAGTACTTC
V gene: TRBV11-2
D gene: -
clone size: few
J gene: TRBJ2-7

CDR3 protein: CAMGDSVSSGANVLTF
CDR3 DNA: TGTGCCATGGGGGACAGTGTGAGCTCTGGGGCCAACGTCCTGACTTTC
V gene: TRBV10-3
D gene: TRBD1
clone size: -
J gene: TRBJ2-6

CDR3 protein: CASSLRPFYEQYF
CDR3 DNA: TGTGCCAGCAGTTTAAGACCGTTCTACGAGCAGTACTTC
V gene: TRBV27
D gene: -
clone size: -
J gene: TRBJ2-7

CDR3 protein: CASSQETGAADTQYF
CDR3 DNA: TGTGCCAGCAGCCAAGAAACGGGAGCCGCAGATACGCAGTATTTT
V gene: TRBV4-2
D gene: -
clone size: -
J gene: TRBJ2-3

CDR3 protein: CASSEWGLFQPQHF
CDR3 DNA: TGTGCCAGCAGTGAGTGGGGGTTGTTTCAGCCCCAGCATTTT
V gene: TRBV2
D gene: -
clone size: -
J gene: TRBJ1-5

CDR3 protein: CASSVRQGWRTDTQYF
CDR3 DNA: TGTGCCAGCAGTGTACGACAGGGCTGGCGCACAGATACGCAGTATTTT
V gene: TRBV6-1
D gene: TRBD1
clone size: -
J gene: TRBJ2-3

CDR3 protein: CASSLIAGDNEQFF
CDR3 DNA: TGTGCCAGCAGCTTAATAGCGGGAGACAATGAGCAGTTCTTC
V gene: TRBV5-6
D gene: TRBD2
clone size: -
J gene: TRBJ2-1

CDR3 protein: CAWSRPEAPGTAGYEQYF
CDR3 DNA: TGTGCCTGGAGCCGACCTGAGGCTCCCGGGACAGCCGGGTACGAGCAGTACTTC
V gene: TRBV30
D gene: TRBD1
clone size: -
J gene: TRBJ2-7

CDR3 protein: CAWSQDTQYF
CDR3 DNA: TGTGCCTGGAGTCAAGATACGCAGTATTTT
V gene: TRBV30
D gene: -
clone size: -
J gene: TRBJ2-3

CDR3 protein: CASSFGASTDTQYF
CDR3 DNA: TGTGCCAGCAGCTTCGGAGCTAGCACAGATACGCAGTATTTT
V gene: TRBV7-7
D gene: -
clone size: once
J gene: TRBJ2-3

CDR3 protein: CASSPDRGGYTEAFF
CDR3 DNA: TGCGCCAGCAGCCCGGACAGGGGAGGGTACACTGAAGCTTTCTTT
V gene: TRBV5-1
D gene: TRBD1
clone size: -
J gene: TRBJ1-1

CDR3 protein: CASSLEQKGFTYEQYF
CDR3 DNA: TGTGCCAGCAGCTTAGAGCAGAAGGGCTTCACCTACGAGCAGTACTTC
V gene: TRBV11-2
D gene: -
clone size: -
J gene: TRBJ2-7

CDR3 protein: CASSSRDRGDTQYF
CDR3 DNA: TGTGCCAGCAGCTCCCGGGACAGGGGAGATACGCAGTATTTT
V gene: TRBV5-4
D gene: TRBD1
clone size: -
J gene: TRBJ2-3

CDR3 protein: CASSIDRLAKNIQYF
CDR3 DNA: TGTGCCAGTAGTATAGACAGATTAGCCAAAAACATTCAGTACTTC
V gene: TRBV19
D gene: -
clone size: -
J gene: TRBJ2-4

CDR3 protein: CASSPEAGGSYNEQFF
CDR3 DNA: TGCGCCAGCAGCCCGGAAGCGGGGGGATCCTACAATGAGCAGTTCTTC
V gene: TRBV4-1
D gene: TRBD2
clone size: -
J gene: TRBJ2-1

CDR3 protein: CASKRSGDTPLHF
CDR3 DNA: TGTGCCAGCAAACGTTCCGGAGACACACCCCTCCACTTT
V gene: TRBV7-9
D gene: -
clone size: -
J gene: TRBJ1-6

CDR3 protein: CASSTGPYQPQHF
CDR3 DNA: TGTGCCAGCAGTACAGGTCCCTATCAGCCCCAGCATTTT
V gene: TRBV6-5
D gene: -
clone size: -
J gene: TRBJ1-5

CDR3 protein: CASSLSPEPLFLASGNTIYF
CDR3 DNA: TGTGCCAGCAGTTTATCCCCCGAGCCCTTGTTCCTCGCCTCTGGAAACACCATATATTTT
V gene: TRBV27
D gene: -
clone size: -
J gene: TRBJ1-3

CDR3 protein: CASSQSRAGGYEETQYF
CDR3 DNA: TGCGCCAGCAGTCAATCCCGGGCGGGGGGTTACGAAGAGACCCAGTACTTC
V gene: TRBV23-1
D gene: TRBD2
clone size: few
J gene: TRBJ2-5

CDR3 protein: CASSVVGGETQYF
CDR3 DNA: TGTGCCAGCAGCGTAGTAGGGGGCGAGACCCAGTACTTC
V gene: TRBV9
D gene: TRBD1
clone size: -
J gene: TRBJ2-5

CDR3 protein: CASSERGQGLRELFF
CDR3 DNA: TGTGCCAGCAGTGAACGAGGACAGGGTCTCCGGGAGCTGTTTTTT
V gene: TRBV6-1
D gene: TRBD1
clone size: -
J gene: TRBJ2-2